Here is one T cell receptor beta chain with its context. V was clipped by 6 bases and J by 0 bases; unmatched bases: 5. This CDR3 contains 15 residues. CDR1 KGHSH and CDR2 LQKENI come from the germline V gene. In the authors' workflow: Reference gene primer amplification yielded estimated nucleated cell counts. TCRdb's copy holds only in-frame clones and misses some; the assay was immunoSEQ multiplex PCR. For V, J and clone size, that table is used; D and trimming come from the DNA. The table records 220,000 or so clones, 84% of them present only once. The data belong to a study of blood T cell repertoires in COVID-19. Looking at the study overall: Samples of COVID-19 (acute and convalescent) were obtained from the United States, Italy and Spain. Sample material is recorded as cDNA or gDNA derived from T cells, B-cell-depleted T cells, or PBMCs.

This chain uses TRBV18 with TRBJ1-3, with 7 nucleotides matching TRBD1. The sequencing sample was made of peripheral blood. This clonotype was sampled from an older woman who had recovered from COVID-19. CDR3 nucleotides: TGTGCCAGCTCCGGGACAGCGATCTCTGGAAACACCATATATTTT. Amino acids: CASSGTAISGNTIYF.